The next 28 T cell receptor beta chains were all read from a single sample in a study of OX40 agonist ivuxolimab in advanced cancers. Sequencing was performed with immunoSEQ multiplex PCR; in TCRdb, only in-frame clones are kept and a portion is missing. This repertoire shows tens of thousands of clones, approximately 84% found once; its top ten account for about 26%. The sample consisted of CD4+ or CD8+ T cells sorted from blood, taken in a trial of the OX40 agonist ivuxolimab. These receptors originate from an adult with an advanced solid tumor such as melanoma, head and neck, liver or kidney cancer.

V is TRBV15 and J is TRBJ1-4; TRBD1 matches 11 bases. J lost 8 bases, V lost 3 bases, and 2 bases had no gene match. Germline V CDR1 and CDR2: LNHNV, YYDKDF (reference sequence). The CDR3 covers 14 residues. The chain's CDR3 is CATSSGTGGEKLFF. The CDR3 nucleotides read TGTGCCACCAGCAGCGGGACAGGGGGAGAAAAACTGTTTTTT.

This clone was detected once. The genes are TRBV29-1 and TRBJ2-5; TRBD1 is a possible D gene (7 bases). CDR3 length: 14 amino acids. The V end lost 6 bases, the J end lost 4 bases, and 18 bases lay between the germline ends. CDR1 is SQVTM and CDR2 is ANQGSEA in the germline V gene. CDR3 bases: TGCAGCGTCCCCCAGGGGGGCGGTGGAGAGACCCAGTACTTC. Its translation is CSVPQGGGGETQYF.

The DNA for the CDR3 is TGTGCCAGCAGGAGAGACCCTCGGGATGAGCAGTTCTTC. It specifies CASRRDPRDEQFF. The chain combines TRBV2 with TRBJ2-1; unclear D gene. The CDR3 length is 13 residues. The ends were cut back, 6 bases at V and 8 bases at J, with 14 bases in the middle. CDR1 and CDR2 (germline): SNHLY, FYNNEI.

The genes are TRBV7-9 and TRBJ2-5; D is unclear. The CDR3 totals 14 residues. From germline, CDR1 is SEHNR and CDR2 FQNEAQ (reference sequence). V gave up 5 bases and J gave up 5 bases, with 15 bases separating them. CDR3 bases: TGTGCCAGCAGCCCCCGGCAGCCCAGCGAGACCCAGTACTTC. It translates to CASSPRQPSETQYF.

The chain links TRBV9 to TRBJ2-1; 8 bases are shared with TRBD2. Germline trimming cut 0 bases from V and 9 bases from J; bases unmatched to any gene: 5. The V gene's germline CDR1 is SGDLS and CDR2 YYNGEE. This CDR3 is built from 14 residues. Written as DNA, the CDR3 is TGTGCCAGCAGCGTAGAAGGGACTAGGGGTGAGCAGTTCTTC. As protein: CASSVEGTRGEQFF.

This chain links TRBV18 with TRBJ1-5; D is perhaps TRBD1 (5 bases). V lost 6 bases and J lost 2, with 17 bases in between. This CDR3 comprises 16 residues. The V gene's germline CDR1 is KGHSH and CDR2 LQKENI. CDR3 bases: TGTGCCAGCTCGCCTGACGGGGCGGTCCGCAATCAGCCCCAGCATTTT. Protein: CASSPDGAVRNQPQHF.

The V call is TRBV19, the J call TRBJ2-6, with TRBD2 as a possible D gene (5 bases). This CDR3 comprises 15 residues. Germline loops: CDR1 LNHDA, CDR2 SQIVND (reference sequence). The V end was cut by 9 bases, the J end by 4 bases, with 16 bases between. CDR3 region: CASTARRTGANVLTF. CDR3 bases: TGTGCCAGCACCGCCCGGAGGACCGGGGCCAACGTCCTGACTTTC.

The rearrangement links TRBV15 to TRBJ2-5, with 9 bases matching TRBD1. After removal of 7 bases from V and 5 bases from J, the junction contained 2 bases not matched to a gene. Germline V gives CDR1 LNHNV, CDR2 YYDKDF (reference sequence). The length of the CDR3 is 12 residues. CDR3 nucleotide sequence: TGTGCCACCACCGGACAGGGGGAGACCCAGTACTTC. This encodes CATTGQGETQYF.

This chain links TRBV7-2 with TRBJ2-3, with TRBD1 matching over 7 bases. Trimming took 4 bases from V and 6 from J; bases not matched to a gene: 10. Germline V CDR1 and CDR2: SGHTA, FQGNSA. This CDR3 comprises 15 residues. CDR3 amino acids: CASSSITGVWDTQYF. The CDR3 DNA follows: TGTGCCAGCAGCTCGATCACAGGGGTCTGGGATACGCAGTATTTT. The full variable domain, its missing parts supplied by reference TRBV7-2 and TRBJ2-3, is GAGVSQSPSNKVTEKGKDVELRCDPISGHTALYWYRQSLGQGLEFLIYFQGNSAPDKSGLPSDRFSAERTGGSVSTLTIQRTQQEDSAVYLCASSSITGVWDTQYFGPGTRLTVL.

The chain couples TRBV28 to TRBJ1-4; TRBD1 matches at 9 bases. Germline V gene lookup returns CDR1 MDHEN and CDR2 SYDVKM. J was trimmed by 2 bases and V by 5 bases; bases with no gene match: 15. This CDR3 comprises 19 residues. The CDR3 nucleotides are TGTGCCAGCAGTCCACCGGGGACAGGGTTTTTGGTCACTAATGAAAAACTGTTTTTT. Amino acid sequence: CASSPPGTGFLVTNEKLFF.

V and J are TRBV19 and TRBJ2-1; D remains ambiguous. Trimming removed 5 bases from V and 0 bases from J, with 8 bases in between. The CDR3 is made up of 14 amino acids. In germline, CDR1 is LNHDA, CDR2 SQIVND (reference sequence). The CDR3 DNA reads TGTGCCAGTAGTCCTTACAGCTCCTACAATGAGCAGTTCTTC. The encoded protein is CASSPYSSYNEQFF.

This chain joins TRBV7-2 and TRBJ2-1; the D is unclear. This CDR3 has 13 residues. Germline CDR1 SGHTA, CDR2 FQGNSA. V gave up 3 bases and J gave up 8 bases, with 11 bases separating them. CDR3: CASSFHRQDEQFF. The CDR3 coding sequence is TGTGCCAGCAGCTTCCATCGTCAGGATGAGCAGTTCTTC.

This clone has a single count. The V gene is TRBV10-3, the J gene TRBJ2-1; 10 bases agree with TRBD2. The CDR3 loop spans 16 amino acids. CDR1 is ENHRY and CDR2 is SYGVKD in the germline V gene. Losses at the gene ends were 3 bases for V and 4 bases for J; bases not matched to a gene: 6. The CDR3 sequence: CAISEGTSELYNEQFF. CDR3 coding DNA: TGTGCCATCAGTGAAGGGACTAGCGAGTTATACAATGAGCAGTTCTTC.

The chain recombines TRBV7-3 with TRBJ2-5; 9 bases agree with TRBD2. CDR1 and CDR2 (germline): SGHTA, FQGTGA. The CDR3 covers 13 residues. The junction had 0 bases not matched to a gene; V was cut back by 2 bases and J by 5 bases. The DNA of the CDR3 is TGTGCCAGCAGCTTAGCGGGAGGGGAGACCCAGTACTTC. This codes for CASSLAGGETQYF.

The chain uses TRBV4-1 and TRBJ2-7, with D tentatively TRBD1 or TRBD2 (6 bases each). Germline V gives CDR1 MGHRA, CDR2 YSYEKL. V gave up 1 base and J gave up 4 bases, with 8 bases separating them. The CDR3 covers 13 residues. The CDR3 sequence: CASSQVGGYEQYF. CDR3 DNA: TGCGCCAGCAGCCAAGTAGGGGGGTACGAGCAGTACTTC.

This rearrangement joins TRBV11-3 to TRBJ1-1; D gene unclear. The CDR3 extends over 13 amino acids. Trimming took 1 base from V and 4 from J, leaving 7 bases between them. Germline lookup yields CDR1 SGHNT and CDR2 YENEEA. This CDR3 reads CASSLGSSTEAFF. In DNA form, the CDR3 reads TGTGCCAGCAGCTTAGGATCGAGCACTGAAGCTTTCTTT.

The chain is built from TRBV5-6 and TRBJ1-5; no clear D. The CDR3 runs to 17 residues. V shed 0 bases and J shed 3 bases, with 16 bases lying between them. Germline V lookup: CDR1 SGHDT, CDR2 YYEEEE. CDR3 protein: CASSLAGGGWYNQPQHF. The CDR3 DNA is TGTGCCAGCAGCTTGGCTGGAGGAGGGTGGTACAATCAGCCCCAGCATTTT.

J is TRBJ2-2 and V is TRBV5-5; 7 nucleotides match TRBD1. The CDR3 sequence is 17 residues long. CDR1 SGHKS and CDR2 YYEKEE come from the germline V gene (reference sequence). V shed 0 bases, J shed 4 bases, and the junction held 9 bases outside the gene matches. The CDR3 spells CASSLGGTDWSTGELFF. In DNA form, the CDR3 reads TGTGCCAGCAGCTTGGGGGGGACAGACTGGAGCACCGGGGAGCTGTTTTTT.

V usage is TRBV28 and J usage is TRBJ2-7, with 9 bases lining up with TRBD2. With 6 bases clipped from V and 0 bases from J, the junction kept 12 bases outside the gene matches. The germline CDR1 and CDR2 sequences are MDHEN and SYDVKM. The CDR3 totals 17 residues. The CDR3 spells CASSPGGAGGSSYEQYF. In nucleotides, the CDR3 is TGTGCCAGCAGCCCTGGGGGCGCGGGGGGGAGCTCCTACGAGCAGTACTTC.

The chain employs TRBV30 and TRBJ1-1; D call uncertain. The CDR3 is made up of 12 amino acids. V was cut by 3 bases and J by 1 base, with 6 bases left in between. CDR1 is GTSNPN, CDR2 SVGIG, per germline (reference sequence). The CDR3 loop reads CAWREGNTEAFF. CDR3 DNA: TGTGCCTGGAGGGAGGGGAACACTGAAGCTTTCTTT.

V and J are TRBV7-9 and TRBJ2-5; D unresolved. V shed 5 bases and J shed 1 base, with 8 bases lying between them. In germline, CDR1 is SEHNR, CDR2 FQNEAQ (reference sequence). CDR3 length: 13 residues. The DNA of the CDR3 is TGTGCCAGCAGCACGAGCGTCCAAGAGACCCAGTACTTC. Translating it yields CASSTSVQETQYF.

The chain employs TRBV30 and TRBJ1-2; D call uncertain. The CDR3 consists of 16 residues. V was shortened by 0 bases and J by 0 bases, with 14 bases between the two germline ends. From germline, CDR1 is GTSNPN and CDR2 SVGIG (reference sequence). The CDR3 loop reads CAWSVSLAGANYGYTF. The CDR3 nucleotides are TGTGCCTGGAGTGTAAGTTTGGCCGGAGCTAACTATGGCTACACCTTC.

V usage is TRBV4-1 and J usage is TRBJ2-2; D is unresolved. The CDR3 is 15 amino acids. V lost 1 base to trimming and J lost 6 bases, with 12 bases between them. Looked up from germline, CDR1 is MGHRA and CDR2 is YSYEKL. In DNA, the CDR3 is TGCGCCAGCAGCCAAGTTTGGCAAGACGCCGGGGAGCTGTTTTTT. Translating it yields CASSQVWQDAGELFF.

V and J are TRBV29-1 and TRBJ1-1; a weak D match, TRBD1 (5 bases). Trimming took off 6 bases at V and 1 base at J, with 15 bases between the two ends. This CDR3 is built from 14 residues. Germline V gene data show CDR1 as SQVTM and CDR2 as ANQGSEA. CDR3 region: CSVELDGGNTEAFF. The DNA of the CDR3 is TGCAGCGTCGAACTGGACGGGGGGAACACTGAAGCTTTCTTT.

This clone was detected only once. The chain is built from TRBV27 and TRBJ1-5; weak D call: TRBD1 (6 bases). CDR1 and CDR2 (germline): MNHEY, SMNVEV (reference sequence). V lost 0 bases to trimming and J lost 9 bases, with 15 bases between them. The CDR3 sequence is 15 residues long. CDR3 residues: CASSLSRNREWPQHF. CDR3 nucleotide sequence: TGTGCCAGCAGTTTATCAAGGAACAGGGAGTGGCCCCAGCATTTT.

The V gene is TRBV15, the J gene TRBJ1-2, with TRBD1 as a possible D gene (5 bases). Trimming cost V 1 base and J 8 bases, with 11 bases left between them. Germline values: CDR1 LNHNV, CDR2 YYDKDF (reference sequence). This CDR3 region has 13 residues. CDR3 bases: TGTGCCACCAGCAGAGTGGGACCAGAGGGCTACACCTTC. Translated, it gives CATSRVGPEGYTF.

The CDR3 region has the DNA TGTGCCAGCAGCCCGGACAGGGCTTATGGCTACACCTTC. The encoded protein is CASSPDRAYGYTF. This chain links TRBV5-5 with TRBJ1-2, with 8 bases aligning to TRBD1. V was clipped by 4 bases and J by 5 bases; unmatched bases: 4. This CDR3 is 13 amino acids long. Germline V CDR1 and CDR2: SGHKS, YYEKEE (reference sequence).

The chain employs TRBV6-1 and TRBJ1-6, with a possible D match to TRBD1 (5 bases). Germline CDR1 is MNHNS and CDR2 is SASEGT. V was shortened by 1 base and J by 8 bases, with 9 bases between the two germline ends. This CDR3 spans 14 amino acids. The CDR3 nucleotides are TGTGCCAGCAGTGAAGGGGACGGCTATTCACCCCTCCACTTT. Protein sequence: CASSEGDGYSPLHF.